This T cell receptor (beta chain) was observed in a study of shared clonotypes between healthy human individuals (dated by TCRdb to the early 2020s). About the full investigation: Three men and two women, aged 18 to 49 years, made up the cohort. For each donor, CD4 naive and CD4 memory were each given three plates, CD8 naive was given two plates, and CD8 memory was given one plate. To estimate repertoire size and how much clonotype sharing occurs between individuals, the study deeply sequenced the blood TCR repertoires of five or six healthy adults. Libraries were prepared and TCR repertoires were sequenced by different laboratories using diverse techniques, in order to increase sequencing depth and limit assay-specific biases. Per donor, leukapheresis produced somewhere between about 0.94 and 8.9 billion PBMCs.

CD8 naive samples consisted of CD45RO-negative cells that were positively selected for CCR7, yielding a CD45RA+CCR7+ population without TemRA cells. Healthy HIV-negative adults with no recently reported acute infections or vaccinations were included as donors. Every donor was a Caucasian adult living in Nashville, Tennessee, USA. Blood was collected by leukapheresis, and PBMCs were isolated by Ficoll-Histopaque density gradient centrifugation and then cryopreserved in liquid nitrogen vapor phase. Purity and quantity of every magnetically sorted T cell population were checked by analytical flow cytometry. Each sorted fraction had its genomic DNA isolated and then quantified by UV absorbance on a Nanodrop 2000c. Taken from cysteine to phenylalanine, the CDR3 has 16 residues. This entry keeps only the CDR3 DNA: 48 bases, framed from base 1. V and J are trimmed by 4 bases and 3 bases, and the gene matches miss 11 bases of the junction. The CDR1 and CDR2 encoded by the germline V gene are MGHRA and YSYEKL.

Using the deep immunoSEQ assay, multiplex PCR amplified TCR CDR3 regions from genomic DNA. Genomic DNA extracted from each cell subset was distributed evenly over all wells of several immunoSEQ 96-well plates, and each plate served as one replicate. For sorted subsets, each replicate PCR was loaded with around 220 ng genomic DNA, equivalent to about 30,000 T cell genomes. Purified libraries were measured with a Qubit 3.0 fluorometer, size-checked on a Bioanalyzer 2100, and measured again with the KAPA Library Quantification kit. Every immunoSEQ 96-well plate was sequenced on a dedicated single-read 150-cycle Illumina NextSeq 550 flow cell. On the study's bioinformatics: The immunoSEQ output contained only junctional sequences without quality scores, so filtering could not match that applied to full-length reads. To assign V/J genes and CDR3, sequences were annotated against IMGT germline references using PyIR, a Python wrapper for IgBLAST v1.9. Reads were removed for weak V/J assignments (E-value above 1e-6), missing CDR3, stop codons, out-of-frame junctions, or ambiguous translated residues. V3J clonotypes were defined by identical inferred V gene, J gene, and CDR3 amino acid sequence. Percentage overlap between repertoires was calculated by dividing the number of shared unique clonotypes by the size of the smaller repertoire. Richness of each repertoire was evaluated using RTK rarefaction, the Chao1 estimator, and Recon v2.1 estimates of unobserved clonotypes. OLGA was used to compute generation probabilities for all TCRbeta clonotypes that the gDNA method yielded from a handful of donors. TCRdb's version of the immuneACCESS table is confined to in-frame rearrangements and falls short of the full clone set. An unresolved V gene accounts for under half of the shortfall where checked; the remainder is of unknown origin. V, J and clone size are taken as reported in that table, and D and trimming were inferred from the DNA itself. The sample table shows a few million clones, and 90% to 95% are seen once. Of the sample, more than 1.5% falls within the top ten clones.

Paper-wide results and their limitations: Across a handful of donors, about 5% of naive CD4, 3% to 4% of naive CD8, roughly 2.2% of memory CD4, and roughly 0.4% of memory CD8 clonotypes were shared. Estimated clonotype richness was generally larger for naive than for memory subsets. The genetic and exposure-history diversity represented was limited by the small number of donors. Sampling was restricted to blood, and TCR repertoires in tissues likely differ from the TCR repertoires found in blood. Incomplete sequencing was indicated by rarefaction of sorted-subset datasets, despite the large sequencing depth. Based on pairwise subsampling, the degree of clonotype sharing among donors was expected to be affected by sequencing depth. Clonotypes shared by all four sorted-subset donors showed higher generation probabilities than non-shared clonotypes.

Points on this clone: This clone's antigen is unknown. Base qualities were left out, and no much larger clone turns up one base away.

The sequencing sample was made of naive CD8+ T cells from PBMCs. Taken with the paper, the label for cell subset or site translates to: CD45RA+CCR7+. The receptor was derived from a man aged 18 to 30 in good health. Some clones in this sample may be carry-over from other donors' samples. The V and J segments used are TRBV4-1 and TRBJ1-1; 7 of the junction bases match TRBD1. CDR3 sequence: CASSPVNVRGDTEAFF. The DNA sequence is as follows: TGCGCCAGCAGCCCAGTGAATGTCAGGGGGGACACTGAAGCTTTCTTT.